This TCR beta chain comes out of a study of cytomegalovirus exposure and HLA in healthy donors. Study-wide results and limits: Investigators reported approximately 150 TCR beta chains as tied to cytomegalovirus. TCR beta sequences reportedly predicted the HLA-A and HLA-B alleles of most subjects accurately. In a later analysis, HLA-associated beta chains showed higher expansion and lower generation probabilities than comparable chains.

The PCR had 60 Vbeta and 13 Jbeta primers. Assay: immunoSEQ multiplex PCR; the TCRdb copy retains only in-frame clones and omits some. The table has approximately 250,000 clones, over 75% seen once. The CDR3 length is 13 residues. V shed 5 bases and J shed 1 base, with 8 bases lying between them. Germline V gene data show CDR1 as MNHNS and CDR2 as SASEGT. Worth noting for this clone: What it binds is unknown.

The gene calls are TRBV6-1 and TRBJ1-1; D gene unclear. The source of this sequence is a boy younger than 18 in good health and CMV-seronegative. Sequencing input: PBMCs. The CDR3 is CASSNDWNTEAFF. The CDR3 region has the DNA TGTGCCAGCAGTAATGACTGGAACACTGAAGCTTTCTTT.